One sample yielded the 30 T cell receptor beta chains listed below, sequenced in a study of early T cells in non-severe SARS-CoV-2 infection. MiXCR, run by TCRdb on the 5' RACE reads, gives a single entry per CDR3 protein. The top ten clones hold about 4.8% of a sample with some 77,000 distinct CDR3 sequences, more than 7.5% of them seen once. Sequenced: whole blood. The receptors stem from an adult who was a healthcare worker with PCR-confirmed SARS-CoV-2 infection or an uninfected control (not recorded which).

This clonotype was counted at least ten times. J is TRBJ1-1 and V is TRBV5-1; D is possibly TRBD1 (5 bases). The germline CDR1 and CDR2 sequences are SGHRS and YFSETQ. The V end was cut by 4 bases, the J end by 1 base, with 20 bases between. The CDR3 consists of 17 residues. CDR3 in DNA: TGCGCCAGCAGCCCTTTCCAGGGCAGTGTGCGGAACACTGAAGCTTTCTTT. Protein sequence: CASSPFQGSVRNTEAFF.

This clonotype was counted ten times or more. The DNA of the CDR3 is TGCAGTGCTAGACTAGCGGGAGGGTTTGAGCAGTTCTTC. It specifies CSARLAGGFEQFF. This chain links TRBV20-1 with TRBJ2-1, with 12 bases fitting TRBD2. The CDR3 sequence is 13 residues long. Trimming removed 2 bases from V and 9 bases from J; junction bases left unmatched: 2. The germline V gene has CDR1 DFQATT and CDR2 SNEGSKA (reference sequence).

The rearrangement links TRBV20-1 to TRBJ1-5; weak D call: TRBD1 (5 bases). The V end lost 3 bases, the J end lost 0 bases, and 9 bases lay between the germline ends. Germline values: CDR1 DFQATT, CDR2 SNEGSKA (reference sequence). CDR3 size: 14 residues. Here the CDR3 DNA reads TGCAGTGCTAGCGGGACTTATAGCAATCAGCCCCAGCATTTT. Protein product: CSASGTYSNQPQHF.

This chain uses TRBV7-3 with TRBJ1-1; the match to TRBD1 covers 9 bases. With V trimmed by 2 bases and J by 4 bases, 11 bases remained unmatched. The CDR3 extends over 17 amino acids. CDR1 and CDR2 from the germline V gene are SGHTA and FQGTGA. The CDR3 loop is CASSLSSSGTGSTEAFF. CDR3 sequence (DNA): TGTGCCAGCAGCTTATCCTCATCCGGGACAGGGTCCACTGAAGCTTTCTTT.

This clonotype was seen at least ten times. The chain combines TRBV10-3 with TRBJ2-1, with D uncertain. The CDR3 consists of 14 residues. The germline V and J ends were trimmed by 9 bases and 6 bases, with 18 bases remaining between them. CDR1 and CDR2 (germline): ENHRY, SYGVKD. For the CDR3, the DNA is TGTGCCATGGCCCGGCCCTCAGCTCCCAATGAGCAGTTCTTC. It yields the protein CAMARPSAPNEQFF.

The V and J genes are TRBV11-1 and TRBJ2-1; the match to TRBD2 covers 7 bases. Germline CDR1 SGHAT, CDR2 FQDESV (reference sequence). This CDR3 comprises 15 residues. V trimming: 5 bases; J trimming: 3 bases; junction bases outside the gene matches: 7. CDR3 coding DNA: TGTGCCAGCAGCCCTAAGGCTAGCGGCTACAATGAGCAGTTCTTC. Protein sequence: CASSPKASGYNEQFF. Variable domain in full (rest from reference TRBV11-1 and TRBJ2-1): EAEVAQSPRYKITEKSQAVAFWCDPISGHATLYWYRQILGQGPELLVQFQDESVVDDSQLPKDRFSAERLKGVDSTLKIQPAELGDSAMYLCASSPKASGYNEQFFGPGTRLTVL.

In this sample, this clonotype turned up many times. This sequence joins TRBV11-2 and TRBJ1-1; no firm D call. Looked up from germline, CDR1 is SGHAT and CDR2 is FQNNGV. The V and J ends lost 4 bases and 8 bases respectively, with 11 bases between them. This CDR3 has 12 residues. The DNA of the CDR3 is TGTGCCAGCAGCTACTCTTTTGTGGAAGCTTTCTTT. Translation: CASSYSFVEAFF.

The table lists this clonotype with many counts. The chain combines TRBV18 with TRBJ2-2; no firm D call. This CDR3 is built from 13 residues. V gave up 3 bases and J gave up 7 bases, with 9 bases separating them. Germline loops: CDR1 KGHSH, CDR2 LQKENI. The CDR3 is CASSPINGGELFF. CDR3 DNA: TGTGCCAGCTCACCGATCAATGGCGGGGAGCTGTTTTTT.

In this sample, this clonotype turned up many times. The chain's CDR3 is CSAVQGSEQYF. The CDR3 nucleotides are TGCAGTGCGGTACAGGGGTCCGAGCAGTACTTC. The chain is built from TRBV20-1 and TRBJ2-7, with TRBD1 matching over 7 bases. The CDR3 has 11 amino acids. Trimming cost V 6 bases and J 6 bases; bases outside gene matches: 5. CDR1 and CDR2 from the germline V gene are DFQATT and SNEGSKA (reference sequence).

This clonotype was seen repeatedly, ten times or more. This chain uses TRBV5-4 with TRBJ2-5, with TRBD1 as a possible D gene (6 bases). CDR1 is SGHNT and CDR2 is YYREEE in the germline V gene (reference sequence). V was cut by 4 bases and J by 2 bases, with 15 bases left in between. This CDR3 has 15 amino acids. CDR3 in DNA: TGTGCCAGCAGCGGGACCGGGACAAATCAAGAGACCCAGTACTTC. It yields the protein CASSGTGTNQETQYF. The whole variable domain, remainder taken from reference TRBV5-4 and TRBJ2-5, is ETGVTQSPTHLIKTRGQQVTLRCSSQSGHNTVSWYQQALGQGPQFIFQYYREEENGRGNFPPRFSGLQFPNYSSELNVNALELDDSALYLCASSGTGTNQETQYFGPGTRLLVL.

The V gene is TRBV28, the J gene TRBJ1-2; D unresolved. V was shortened by 3 bases and J by 5 bases, with 7 bases between the two germline ends. The CDR3 covers 12 residues. CDR1 and CDR2 (germline): MDHEN, SYDVKM. The CDR3 sequence is CASSLSEYGYTF. CDR3 nucleotide sequence: TGTGCCAGCAGTTTGTCCGAATATGGCTACACCTTC.

This clonotype appeared many times. The chain carries TRBV7-6 and TRBJ2-1, with a possible D match to TRBD1 (6 bases). This CDR3 is built from 14 residues. CDR1 is SGHVS, CDR2 FNYEAQ, per germline. The germline V and J ends were trimmed by 4 bases and 4 bases, with 11 bases remaining between them. For the CDR3, the DNA is TGTGCCAGCAGCTCGGACAGCCTATACAATGAGCAGTTCTTC. Translated: CASSSDSLYNEQFF.

This clonotype was recorded at least ten times. The chain has TRBV28 and TRBJ2-4; D ambiguous. Trimming pared 5 bases from V and 2 bases from J, leaving 13 bases between. The V gene's germline CDR1 is MDHEN and CDR2 SYDVKM. CDR3 length equals 15 residues. The CDR3 region is CASSLVWRPKNIQYF. The CDR3 DNA reads as TGTGCCAGCAGTCTAGTCTGGCGGCCCAAAAACATTCAGTACTTC.

In its sample, this clonotype was seen many times. The chain links TRBV12-3 or TRBV12-4 to TRBJ2-1; D uncertain. This CDR3 is built from 11 residues. Trimming removed 6 bases at V and 8 bases at J, with 8 bases between. CDR3 DNA: TGTGCCAGCAGGGAAGTAGATGAGCAGTTCTTC. As protein: CASREVDEQFF.

This clonotype was observed a few times. CDR3 sequence: CSARETGESQPQHF. Written as DNA, the CDR3 is TGCAGTGCTAGGGAGACAGGAGAAAGTCAGCCCCAGCATTTT. This chain links TRBV20-1 with TRBJ1-5; possibly TRBD1 for D (6 bases). V was trimmed by 3 bases and J by 6 bases, leaving 15 bases between them. There are 14 residues in the CDR3. Germline V gene sequence: CDR1 DFQATT, CDR2 SNEGSKA (reference sequence).

This chain connects TRBV9 to TRBJ2-7; D remains unclear. The ends were cut back, 0 bases at V and 7 bases at J, with 20 bases in the middle. This CDR3 comprises 16 residues. Germline V gene lookup returns CDR1 SGDLS and CDR2 YYNGEE. This CDR3 is CASSVGNWIPNGEQYF. Written as DNA, the CDR3 is TGTGCCAGCAGCGTAGGGAACTGGATTCCTAATGGGGAGCAGTACTTC.

This clonotype showed up just a few times. This chain connects TRBV30 to TRBJ1-2; D unresolved. The CDR3 spans 15 residues. Trimming left V 5 bases short and J 4 bases short, with 20 bases between. The germline gives CDR1 GTSNPN, CDR2 SVGIG (reference sequence). CDR3 DNA: TGTGCCTGGGGAACCAAGGGCAGAAAGTCCTATGGCTACACCTTC. The encoded protein is CAWGTKGRKSYGYTF.

This clonotype was seen a handful of times. V and J are TRBV27 and TRBJ2-2; 8 bases are shared with TRBD1. The CDR3 length is 14 residues. CDR1 MNHEY and CDR2 SMNVEV come from the germline V gene (reference sequence). V lost 6 bases, J lost 5 bases, and 5 bases stayed unmatched. CDR3 sequence (DNA): TGTGCCAGCAGCGGGACAGGCGGAACCGGGGAGCTGTTTTTT. The encoded protein is CASSGTGGTGELFF.

The chain recombines TRBV10-3 with TRBJ2-7; unclear D gene. The CDR3 length is 11 residues. Trimming shortened V by 4 bases and J by 2 bases, and 3 bases separated the two germline ends. Germline V lookup: CDR1 ENHRY, CDR2 SYGVKD. CDR3 DNA sequence: TGTGCCATCAGTGGACCCTACGAGCAGTACTTC. Translating it yields CAISGPYEQYF.

Ten or more counts support this clonotype. The J gene is TRBJ1-6, the V gene TRBV27; no definite D call. The CDR3 covers 13 residues. The V gene lost 6 bases and the J gene lost 7 bases, with 10 bases spanning the gap. Per the germline V gene, CDR1 is MNHEY and CDR2 is SMNVEV (reference sequence). CDR3 in amino acids: CASRRHANSPLHF. As DNA, the CDR3 is TGTGCCAGCAGAAGACACGCGAATTCACCCCTCCACTTT.

This clonotype was detected a few times. The chain has TRBV12-3 or TRBV12-4 and TRBJ2-1; 7 bases fit TRBD2. Trimming took 8 bases from V and 9 from J; bases not matched to a gene: 13. The CDR3 is 14 residues long. The CDR3: CASSWGTIRGEQFF. The DNA of the CDR3 is TGTGCCAGCTCTTGGGGGACTATTCGTGGTGAGCAGTTCTTC.

This clonotype was counted a few times. V usage is TRBV12-3 or TRBV12-4 and J usage is TRBJ2-6; tentatively, D is TRBD1 or TRBD2 (5 bases each). The CDR3 runs to 14 residues. The V end lost 7 bases, the J end lost 2 bases, and 9 bases lay between the germline ends. The CDR3 sequence: CASTEGTGANVLTF. The CDR3, as DNA: TGTGCCAGCACCGAGGGGACTGGGGCCAACGTCCTGACTTTC.

This chain joins TRBV6-5 and TRBJ2-1; 14 bases are a match to TRBD2. The germline CDR1 and CDR2 sequences are MNHEY and SVGAGI. The junction had 2 bases not matched to a gene; V was cut back by 5 bases and J by 8 bases. This CDR3 contains 14 residues. This chain's CDR3 is CASSGLAGGDEQFF. The DNA for the CDR3 is TGTGCCAGCAGTGGACTAGCGGGGGGCGATGAGCAGTTCTTC.

The chain carries TRBV11-1 and TRBJ2-2; tentatively, D is TRBD2 (6 bases). The V gene's germline CDR1 is SGHAT and CDR2 FQDESV (reference sequence). Trimming took off 0 bases at V and 5 bases at J, with 10 bases between the two ends. The CDR3 consists of 15 residues. In DNA, the CDR3 is TGTGCCAGCAGCTTAGCGGGAGGCAAGACCGGGGAGCTGTTTTTT. Protein product: CASSLAGGKTGELFF.

This clonotype has a handful of counts. The chain employs TRBV11-3 and TRBJ2-3; 8 nucleotides match TRBD2. Per the germline V gene, CDR1 is SGHNT and CDR2 is YENEEA. CDR3 length: 15 residues. The V gene end was trimmed by 1 base and the J gene end by 4 bases; junction bases not matched to a gene: 4. CDR3 residues: CASSLGSGSSDTQYF. The CDR3 nucleotides read TGTGCCAGCAGCTTAGGGAGCGGGAGCTCAGATACGCAGTATTTT.

This clonotype was counted at least ten times. The chain is built from TRBV20-1 and TRBJ1-1; D is uncertain. The CDR3 consists of 15 residues. V lost 3 bases and J lost 2, with 16 bases in between. Germline CDR1 DFQATT, CDR2 SNEGSKA (reference sequence). The CDR3 DNA reads TGCAGTGCTAGTCGACCCTTCCGGGCCAACACTGAAGCTTTCTTT. It codes for CSASRPFRANTEAFF.

This clonotype was observed many times. The rearrangement joins TRBV28 to TRBJ2-5; D ambiguous. The CDR3 extends over 13 amino acids. The germline V and J ends were trimmed by 1 base and 5 bases, with 8 bases remaining between them. Per germline, CDR1 MDHEN and CDR2 SYDVKM. CDR3 sequence: CASSLSSPETQYF. CDR3 DNA sequence: TGTGCCAGCAGTTTATCAAGTCCCGAGACCCAGTACTTC. The full variable domain, completed using reference TRBV28 and TRBJ2-5, is DVKVTQSSRYLVKRTGEKVFLECVQDMDHENMFWYRQDPGLGLRLIYFSYDVKMKEKGDIPEGYSVSREKKERFSLILESASTNQTSMYLCASSLSSPETQYFGPGTRLLVL.

V is TRBV2 and J is TRBJ2-7; 7 nucleotides align to TRBD1. Germline CDR1 and CDR2: SNHLY and FYNNEI. Trimming cost V 0 bases and J 12 bases; bases outside gene matches: 23. This CDR3 region has 18 residues. Here the CDR3 reads CASSEAGQTGSRLDKVYF. The CDR3 DNA is TGTGCCAGCAGTGAAGCGGGACAGACCGGCAGTCGGCTGGATAAGGTGTACTTC.

This clonotype was picked up many times. The rearrangement links TRBV5-5 to TRBJ1-5; D uncertain. This CDR3 region has 13 residues. Trimming removed 3 bases at V and 4 bases at J, with 8 bases between. Germline assignment: CDR1 SGHKS and CDR2 YYEKEE (reference sequence). The CDR3 DNA sequence: TGTGCCAGCAGCTCAAGGCGAAATCAGCCCCAGCATTTT. It translates to CASSSRRNQPQHF.

The genes are TRBV29-1 and TRBJ2-5; 9 bases line up with TRBD2. This CDR3 comprises 15 residues. The germline CDR1 and CDR2 sequences are SQVTM and ANQGSEA. J was trimmed by 0 bases and V by 6 bases; bases with no gene match: 8. The CDR3 sequence is CSVKTGTSYQETQYF. DNA for the CDR3: TGCAGCGTAAAAACCGGGACTAGCTACCAAGAGACCCAGTACTTC.